This entry lists 18 T cell receptor beta chains sequenced from one sample in a study of T-cell memory formation after mild COVID-19. TCRdb redid the calling of the 5' RACE reads with MiXCR, one entry per CDR3 protein. The top ten hold approximately 3.4% of the sample, which has some 160,000 distinct CDR3 sequences, roughly 13% seen once. Sequenced material: PBMCs or a T cell subset sorted from them (not recorded which). These receptor sequences come from a man younger than 30 who had mild COVID-19 (a few samples of this study predate the infection). Cell type and time point are not known.

The table lists this clonotype with many counts. The chain joins TRBV24-1 to TRBJ1-1; TRBD1 might be the D (5 bases). V dropped 3 bases and J dropped 10 bases, with 11 bases sitting between them. Germline loops: CDR1 KGHDR, CDR2 SFDVKD. The CDR3 runs 12 residues. For the CDR3, the DNA is TGTGCCACCAGTGATAAATGGGGGTCAGCTTTCTTT. Its translation: CATSDKWGSAFF.

Points on this clonotype: The junction departs from the called germline gene at one end, perhaps through a read error. The chain couples TRBV5-1 to TRBJ1-1; D ambiguous. There are 13 residues in the CDR3. Germline CDR1 SGHRS, CDR2 YFSETQ. The CDR3 here is CASSLVETGSGVF. CDR3 nucleotide sequence: TGCGCCAGCAGCTTGGTAGAGACCGGGAGTGGGGTTTTT. The full variable domain, its missing parts supplied by reference TRBV5-1 and TRBJ1-1, is KAGVTQTPRYLIKTRGQQVTLSCSPISGHRSVSWYQQTPGQGLQFLFEYFSETQRNKGNFPGRFSGRQFSNSRSEMNVSTLELGDSALYLCASSLVETGSGVFGQGTRLTVV.

This clonotype came up a few times. V and J are TRBV28 and TRBJ2-1; tentatively, D is TRBD2 (6 bases). CDR3 length: 14 residues. The V gene lost 3 bases and the J gene lost 6 bases, with 12 bases spanning the gap. Per germline, CDR1 MDHEN and CDR2 SYDVKM. CDR3 residues: CASSFPTRANEQFF. Here the CDR3 DNA reads TGTGCCAGCAGTTTCCCGACTAGAGCCAATGAGCAGTTCTTC. Combining the CDR3 with reference TRBV28 and TRBJ2-1 gives the whole variable domain DVKVTQSSRYLVKRTGEKVFLECVQDMDHENMFWYRQDPGLGLRLIYFSYDVKMKEKGDIPEGYSVSREKKERFSLILESASTNQTSMYLCASSFPTRANEQFFGPGTRLTVL.

The rearrangement joins TRBV5-1 to TRBJ1-1; 10 nucleotides match TRBD1. The ends lost 4 bases at V and 3 bases at J; junction bases unmatched: 6. The CDR3 is 15 amino acids. Germline lookup yields CDR1 SGHRS and CDR2 YFSETQ. The CDR3 reads CASSSGQGDDTEAFF. CDR3 nucleotide sequence: TGCGCCAGCAGCAGCGGACAGGGGGACGACACTGAAGCTTTCTTT. Together with reference TRBV5-1 and TRBJ1-1, the CDR3 gives the full variable domain: KAGVTQTPRYLIKTRGQQVTLSCSPISGHRSVSWYQQTPGQGLQFLFEYFSETQRNKGNFPGRFSGRQFSNSRSEMNVSTLELGDSALYLCASSSGQGDDTEAFFGQGTRLTVV.

The chain combines TRBV28 with TRBJ1-3; D uncertain. V was cut by 4 bases and J by 12 bases, with 10 bases left in between. The length of the CDR3 is 11 residues. Per the germline V gene, CDR1 is MDHEN and CDR2 is SYDVKM. The CDR3 here is CASSYNSIIYF. CDR3 in DNA: TGTGCCAGCAGTTACAACAGTATCATATATTTT.

The chain combines TRBV18 with TRBJ1-1; 7 bases are a match to TRBD1. The germline gives CDR1 KGHSH, CDR2 LQKENI. The CDR3 is made up of 16 amino acids. The junction had 11 bases not matched to a gene; V was cut back by 2 bases and J by 5 bases. The CDR3 sequence is CASSPSLDRISTEAFF. The CDR3 DNA reads TGTGCCAGCTCACCAAGCCTGGACAGGATTTCGACTGAAGCTTTCTTT. The complete variable domain, with remaining parts taken from reference TRBV18 and TRBJ1-1, reads NAGVMQNPRHLVRRRGQEARLRCSPMKGHSHVYWYRQLPEEGLKFMVYLQKENIIDESGMPKERFSAEFPKEGPSILRIQQVVRGDSAAYFCASSPSLDRISTEAFFGQGTRLTVV.

There are a few counts of this clonotype. The chain has TRBV18 and TRBJ2-3, with D tentatively TRBD1 (5 bases). V was trimmed by 3 bases and J by 2 bases, leaving 9 bases between them. The germline V gene encodes CDR1 KGHSH and CDR2 LQKENI. This CDR3 contains 14 residues. The CDR3 loop reads CASSPTRATDTQYF. The CDR3 bases are TGTGCCAGCTCACCCACCAGGGCCACAGATACGCAGTATTTT.

V is TRBV7-9 and J is TRBJ1-2, with D perhaps matching TRBD1 (6 bases). Trimming pared 0 bases from V and 4 bases from J, leaving 18 bases between. The germline V gene encodes CDR1 SEHNR and CDR2 FQNEAQ (reference sequence). This CDR3 is built from 17 residues. This CDR3 reads CASSLAGRGLQGYGYTF. CDR3 bases: TGTGCCAGCAGCTTAGCGGGACGGGGGCTACAGGGCTATGGCTACACCTTC.

The genes are TRBV4-2 and TRBJ2-7; D is perhaps TRBD1 (6 bases). Deletions cut 1 base from V and 7 bases from J, with 14 bases between. Germline V lookup: CDR1 LGHNA, CDR2 YNFKEQ. This CDR3 has 14 amino acids. CDR3 coding DNA: TGTGCCAGCAGCCAAGGGTGGGGGCCCGGGGAGCAGTACGTC. This sequence encodes CASSQGWGPGEQYV.

The genes are TRBV5-1 and TRBJ1-2; D might be TRBD1 (5 bases). Trimming took 2 bases from V and 5 from J, leaving 13 bases between them. Germline CDR1 and CDR2: SGHRS and YFSETQ. The CDR3 is 14 amino acids. The CDR3 DNA reads as TGCGCCAGCAGCTTACTAGACAGTGTATATGGCTACACCTTC. It codes for CASSLLDSVYGYTF.

The chain recombines TRBV12-3 or TRBV12-4 with TRBJ1-4; TRBD1 is a possible D gene (6 bases). This CDR3 comprises 14 residues. Trimming took off 5 bases at V and 8 bases at J, with 15 bases between the two ends. CDR3 sequence reads: CASSLGGPSEKLFF. Here the CDR3 DNA reads TGTGCCAGCAGTCTAGGGGGACCTTCCGAAAAACTGTTTTTT.

The chain recombines TRBV7-2 with TRBJ1-4, with D perhaps TRBD1 (5 bases). The V end lost 6 bases, the J end lost 4 bases, and 12 bases lay between the germline ends. The germline V gene has CDR1 SGHTA and CDR2 FQGNSA. The CDR3 is 14 amino acids. CDR3 DNA sequence: TGTGCCAGCAGTCCGGGACCCTATAATGAAAAACTGTTTTTT. Translating it yields CASSPGPYNEKLFF. Full variable domain (outside the CDR3, taken from reference TRBV7-2 and TRBJ1-4): GAGVSQSPSNKVTEKGKDVELRCDPISGHTALYWYRQSLGQGLEFLIYFQGNSAPDKSGLPSDRFSAERTGGSVSTLTIQRTQQEDSAVYLCASSPGPYNEKLFFGSGTQLSVL.

This clonotype was observed a handful of times. V gene TRBV12-3 or TRBV12-4 combines with J gene TRBJ2-7; D perhaps matches TRBD2 (6 bases). The CDR3 consists of 13 residues. The V gene lost 9 bases and the J gene lost 6 bases, with 18 bases spanning the gap. CDR3 in amino acids: CASSREQFAEQYF. The CDR3 nucleotides are TGTGCCAGTTCTCGGGAGCAATTCGCCGAGCAGTACTTC.

The chain is built from TRBV11-3 and TRBJ2-5; D could derive from TRBD1 or TRBD2 (5 bases each). The germline gives CDR1 SGHNT, CDR2 YENEEA. Trimming took 5 bases from V and 0 from J, leaving 13 bases between them. This CDR3 has 15 residues. DNA of the CDR3: TGTGCCAGCAGCCTTGGGGGAGAGTACCAAGAGACCCAGTACTTC. Its translation is CASSLGGEYQETQYF.

The chain joins TRBV12-3 or TRBV12-4 to TRBJ1-1, with D hard to call. The CDR3 has 13 amino acids. The germline V and J ends were trimmed by 7 bases and 0 bases, with 9 bases remaining between them. The CDR3 loop reads CASTQNMNTEAFF. CDR3 nucleotide sequence: TGTGCCAGCACGCAGAACATGAACACTGAAGCTTTCTTT.

V is TRBV11-2 and J is TRBJ2-4, with D perhaps matching TRBD2 (5 bases). Germline V gene data show CDR1 as SGHAT and CDR2 as FQNNGV. Trimming shortened V by 4 bases and J by 0 bases, and 7 bases separated the two germline ends. This CDR3 is 14 amino acids long. In nucleotides, the CDR3 is TGTGCCAGCAGCTCCGGACTAGCCAAAAACATTCAGTACTTC. This sequence encodes CASSSGLAKNIQYF.

CDR3 amino acids: CASSPPRQGAGTEAFF. DNA for the CDR3: TGTGCCAGCAGTCCCCCTCGACAGGGGGCGGGCACTGAAGCTTTCTTT. The rearrangement joins TRBV6-6 to TRBJ1-1; 10 bases fit TRBD1. Germline-derived CDR1 and CDR2 are MNHNY and SVGAGI (reference sequence). This CDR3 contains 16 residues. V shed 5 bases and J 4 bases; nucleotides not matched to a gene: 10.

This clonotype was detected only a few times. The chain combines TRBV14 with TRBJ2-5, with D hard to call. V was clipped by 5 bases and J by 4 bases, with 11 bases between them. The CDR3 loop spans 13 amino acids. Germline V gene lookup returns CDR1 SGHDN and CDR2 FVKESK. CDR3 loop: CASSMRTGETQYF. DNA for the CDR3: TGTGCCAGCAGCATGAGAACGGGAGAGACCCAGTACTTC.